This T cell receptor beta chain emerged from a study of T cell changes during pregnancy in multiple sclerosis (dated by TCRdb to about 2019). About the full investigation: In women with multiple sclerosis, the researchers looked at how the T cell repertoire shifted as pregnancy progressed.

The method was the immunoSEQ multiplex PCR assay. TCRdb holds this immuneACCESS table with in-frame rearrangements only. Some clones are missing; in checked studies, unresolved V genes explain under half, and the rest has no known cause. Across this sample there are about 50,000 clones, with around 90% seen only once. The top ten hold roughly 0.66% of the sample. For this clone: Its antigen is still unknown. The record has no base qualities; no much larger clone is one base away.

The sample in question was CD4+ T cells from peripheral blood mononuclear cells, obtained after pregnancy. The receptor's source is a female donor in good health, enrolled as a control in a pregnancy study.

The CDR3 loop reads CASSSEGVGQPQHF. The base sequence is TGTGCCAGCAGCTCGGAGGGAGTTGGACAGCCCCAGCATTTT. Recombination joined TRBV5-6 with TRBJ1-5; too little of a D gene remains to name it. The CDR3 covers 14 residues, taking in both the cysteine and the phenylalanine. Just the 42-base CDR3 DNA is kept, in frame starting at base 1. CDR1 SGHDT and CDR2 YYEEEE were looked up in the germline V gene. The V and J ends are trimmed by 3 bases and 7 bases, leaving 14 bases between them.